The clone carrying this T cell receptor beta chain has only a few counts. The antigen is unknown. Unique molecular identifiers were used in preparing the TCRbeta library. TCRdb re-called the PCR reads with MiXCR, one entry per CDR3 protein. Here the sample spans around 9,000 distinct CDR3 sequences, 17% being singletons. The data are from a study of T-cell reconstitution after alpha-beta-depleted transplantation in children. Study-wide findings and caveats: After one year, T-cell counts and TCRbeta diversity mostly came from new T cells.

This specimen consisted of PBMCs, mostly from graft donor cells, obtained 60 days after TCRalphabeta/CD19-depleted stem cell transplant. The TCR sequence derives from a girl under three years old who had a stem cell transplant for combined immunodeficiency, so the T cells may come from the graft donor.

The CDR3 sequence is CSVEGYKNIQYF. CDR3 nucleotides: TGCAGCGTTGAGGGATACAAAAACATTCAGTACTTC. V and J are TRBV29-1 and TRBJ2-4; D is undetermined. There are 12 residues in the CDR3. Trimming removed 3 bases from V and 3 bases from J, with 6 bases in between. Germline loops: CDR1 SQVTM, CDR2 ANQGSEA. Filled out from reference TRBV29-1 and TRBJ2-4, the complete variable domain reads SAVISQKPSRDICQRGTSLTIQCQVDSQVTMMFWYRQQPGQSLTLIATANQGSEATYESGFVIDKFPISRPNLTFSTLTVSNMSPEDSSIYLCSVEGYKNIQYFGAGTRLSVL.